The rows below give T cell receptor beta chains drawn from one sample of a study of shared clonotypes between healthy human individuals. Sequenced by immunoSEQ multiplex PCR; TCRdb stores in-frame clones only, minus some. The data show 1.5 million to 2.5 million clones, about 95% seen once. The specimen was naive CD8+ T cells sorted from blood. The receptors here all came from a man between 18 and 29 years old in good health. Each CDR3 is given with its conserved first and last residue. The order of the fields is J gene, CDR3 length, D gene, clone size, V gene, CDR3 protein, CDR3 DNA. D genes are given only for firm matches. The listing skips clone size in some rows; elsewhere it reads once, few, many or a size class.

J gene: TRBJ2-7
CDR3 length: 15
D gene: .
clone size: .
V gene: TRBV5-6
CDR3 protein: CASSHSSFFAYEQYF
CDR3 DNA: TGTGCCAGCAGCCATTCTAGCTTCTTCGCTTACGAGCAGTACTTC

J gene: TRBJ2-1
CDR3 length: 11
D gene: .
clone size: .
V gene: TRBV14
CDR3 protein: CASSQGERRFF
CDR3 DNA: TGTGCCAGCAGCCAAGGGGAGAGGAGGTTCTTC

J gene: TRBJ2-7
CDR3 length: 15
D gene: .
clone size: .
V gene: TRBV19
CDR3 protein: CASSIGPQGSYEQYF
CDR3 DNA: TGTGCCAGTAGTATTGGCCCACAGGGATCCTACGAGCAGTACTTC

J gene: TRBJ2-1
CDR3 length: 14
D gene: TRBD2
clone size: once
V gene: TRBV2
CDR3 protein: CASEAGESYNEQFF
CDR3 DNA: TGTGCCAGCGAAGCGGGAGAGTCCTACAATGAGCAGTTCTTC

J gene: TRBJ2-1
CDR3 length: 15
D gene: TRBD2
clone size: .
V gene: TRBV27
CDR3 protein: CASSRTSGSANEQFF
CDR3 DNA: TGTGCCAGCAGTCGGACTAGCGGGAGTGCGAATGAGCAGTTCTTC

J gene: TRBJ2-3
CDR3 length: 15
D gene: TRBD1
clone size: .
V gene: TRBV10-3
CDR3 protein: CAISEGDSSTDTQYF
CDR3 DNA: TGTGCCATCAGTGAAGGGGACAGTAGCACAGATACGCAGTATTTT

J gene: TRBJ2-1
CDR3 length: 13
D gene: .
clone size: .
V gene: TRBV7-6
CDR3 protein: CASSLAGSTEQFF
CDR3 DNA: TGTGCCAGCAGCTTAGCTGGTTCGACTGAGCAGTTCTTC

J gene: TRBJ2-1
CDR3 length: 15
D gene: .
clone size: .
V gene: TRBV15
CDR3 protein: CATSRDLLPNNEQFF
CDR3 DNA: TGTGCCACCAGCAGAGATTTACTACCTAACAATGAGCAGTTCTTC

J gene: TRBJ1-5
CDR3 length: 15
D gene: .
clone size: .
V gene: TRBV5-6
CDR3 protein: CASSLGAAGNQPQHF
CDR3 DNA: TGTGCCAGCAGCTTGGGTGCAGCTGGCAATCAGCCCCAGCATTTT

J gene: TRBJ2-5
CDR3 length: 16
D gene: .
clone size: .
V gene: TRBV27
CDR3 protein: CASSLEGQGLGETQYF
CDR3 DNA: TGTGCCAGCAGTCTGGAAGGGCAGGGATTGGGAGAGACCCAGTACTTC